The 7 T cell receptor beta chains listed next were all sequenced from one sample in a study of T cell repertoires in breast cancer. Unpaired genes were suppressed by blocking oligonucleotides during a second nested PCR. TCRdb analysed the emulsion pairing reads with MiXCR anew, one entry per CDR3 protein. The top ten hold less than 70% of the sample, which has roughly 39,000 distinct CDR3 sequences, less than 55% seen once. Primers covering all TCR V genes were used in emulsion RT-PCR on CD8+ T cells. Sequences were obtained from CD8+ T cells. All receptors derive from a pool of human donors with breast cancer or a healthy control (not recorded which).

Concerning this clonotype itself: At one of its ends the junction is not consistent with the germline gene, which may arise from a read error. CDR3 nucleotide sequence: TGTGCCAGCACCACAAACCCGGGTGCCTATAATGAGCAGTTCTTC. Protein product: CASTTNPGAYNEQFF. The chain uses TRBV7-3 and TRBJ2-1; D unclear. Germline loops: CDR1 SGHTA, CDR2 FQGTGA. This CDR3 is built from 15 residues.

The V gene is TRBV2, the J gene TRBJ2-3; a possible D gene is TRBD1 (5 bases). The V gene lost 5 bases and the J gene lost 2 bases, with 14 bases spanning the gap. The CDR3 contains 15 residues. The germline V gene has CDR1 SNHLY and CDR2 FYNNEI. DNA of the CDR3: TGTGCCAGCAGTTACCGGACAAGCCCCACAGATACGCAGTATTTT. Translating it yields CASSYRTSPTDTQYF.

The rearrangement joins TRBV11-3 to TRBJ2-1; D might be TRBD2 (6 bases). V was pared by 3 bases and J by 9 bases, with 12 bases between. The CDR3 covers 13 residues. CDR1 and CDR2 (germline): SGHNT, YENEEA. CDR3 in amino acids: CASSLGGPAEQFF. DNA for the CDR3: TGTGCCAGCAGCTTGGGGGGACCGGCTGAGCAGTTCTTC. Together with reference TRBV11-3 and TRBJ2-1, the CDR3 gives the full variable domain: EAGVVQSPRYKIIEKKQPVAFWCNPISGHNTLYWYLQNLGQGPELLIRYENEEAVDDSQLPKDRFSAERLKGVDSTLKIQPAELGDSAVYLCASSLGGPAEQFFGPGTRLTVL.

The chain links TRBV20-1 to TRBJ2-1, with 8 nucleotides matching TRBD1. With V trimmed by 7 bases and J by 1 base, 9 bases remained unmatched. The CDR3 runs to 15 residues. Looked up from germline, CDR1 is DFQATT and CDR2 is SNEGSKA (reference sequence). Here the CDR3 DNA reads TGCAGTGTTTCCGTAGGGACAGGATCCTACAATGAGCAGTTCTTC. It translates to CSVSVGTGSYNEQFF.

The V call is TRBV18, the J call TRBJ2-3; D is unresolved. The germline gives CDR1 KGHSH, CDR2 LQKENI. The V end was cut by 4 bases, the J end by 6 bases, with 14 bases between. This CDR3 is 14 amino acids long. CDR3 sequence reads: CASSHDGYEDTQYF. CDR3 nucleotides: TGTGCCAGCTCACACGACGGGTACGAGGATACGCAGTATTTT.

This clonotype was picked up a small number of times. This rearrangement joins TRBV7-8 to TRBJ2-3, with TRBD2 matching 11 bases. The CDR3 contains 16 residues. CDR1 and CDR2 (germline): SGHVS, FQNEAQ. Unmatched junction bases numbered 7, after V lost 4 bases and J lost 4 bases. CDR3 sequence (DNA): TGTGCCAGCAGCTCACTTAGCGGGGGGGTGTCAGATACGCAGTATTTT. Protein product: CASSSLSGGVSDTQYF. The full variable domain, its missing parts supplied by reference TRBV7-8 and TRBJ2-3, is GAGVSQSPRYKVAKRGQDVALRCDPISGHVSLFWYQQALGQGPEFLTYFQNEAQLDKSGLPSDRFFAERPEGSVSTLKIQRTQQEDSAVYLCASSSLSGGVSDTQYFGPGTRLTVL.

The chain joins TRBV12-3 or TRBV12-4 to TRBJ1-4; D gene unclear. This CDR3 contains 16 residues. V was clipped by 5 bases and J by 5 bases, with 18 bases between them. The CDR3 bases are TGTGCCAGCAGTCTCTCTCCCCAACGGCCGAATGAAAAACTGTTTTTT. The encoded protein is CASSLSPQRPNEKLFF.